These 26 T cell receptor beta chains originate from one sample sequenced in a study of Graves' ophthalmopathy and Graves' hyperthyroidism. Amplification from RNA transcripts yielded the TCR beta CDR3 regions. The workflow started with a first-round RT-PCR run with HTBI primers and then moved on to a second-round multiplex PCR. Via MiXCR, TCRdb re-called the multiplex PCR reads, giving one row per CDR3 protein. The data show 150,000 to 200,000 distinct CDR3 sequences, roughly 36% seen once. Sequencing was performed on peripheral blood. These receptors all come from a man aged 25-40 years with Graves' ophthalmopathy.

This clonotype was found once. The rearrangement uses TRBV28 and TRBJ1-5, with a weak D call TRBD1 (6 bases). This CDR3 region has 13 residues. In germline, CDR1 is MDHEN, CDR2 SYDVKM. The V end lost 1 base, the J end lost 7 bases, and 8 bases lay between the germline ends. The CDR3 sequence: CASSLLGQQPQHF. DNA for the CDR3: TGTGCCAGCAGTTTATTGGGACAACAGCCCCAGCATTTT.

This sequence joins TRBV20-1 and TRBJ1-1, with 7 positions matching TRBD1. V trimming: 6 bases; J trimming: 4 bases; junction bases outside the gene matches: 8. This CDR3 has 13 amino acids. CDR1 and CDR2 (germline): DFQATT, SNEGSKA (reference sequence). The CDR3 DNA reads TGCAGTGCAGAAGTAACAGGGGTCACTGAAGCTTTCTTT. Protein: CSAEVTGVTEAFF.

This clonotype appeared once. This chain uses TRBV28 with TRBJ1-5, with a tentative D call TRBD1 (5 bases). Germline V CDR1 and CDR2: MDHEN, SYDVKM. The CDR3 length is 14 residues. Between the trimmed V and J ends, which lost 8 bases and 8 bases, there was a span of 19 bases. The DNA of the CDR3 is TGTGCCAGCCTTTCAAGGGGCAGGGTTGAGCCCCAGCATTTT. Translated: CASLSRGRVEPQHF.

This clonotype was seen many times. The J gene is TRBJ1-5, the V gene TRBV4-2; 9 nucleotides line up with TRBD1. This CDR3 spans 16 amino acids. The V and J ends lost 0 bases and 5 bases, in that order; junction bases with no gene match: 5. The germline gives CDR1 LGHNA, CDR2 YNFKEQ. CDR3 sequence (DNA): TGTGCCAGCAGCCAAGATCGGGGACAGGGTTATCAGCCCCAGCATTTT. It translates to CASSQDRGQGYQPQHF.

This clonotype was seen at least ten times. The rearrangement links TRBV30 to TRBJ2-5; D is undetermined. CDR3 length equals 11 residues. CDR1 is GTSNPN, CDR2 SVGIG, per germline (reference sequence). Trimming removed 3 bases at V and 5 bases at J, with 7 bases between. The CDR3 nucleotides read TGTGCCTGGAGAGGATCTGAGACCCAGTACTTC. As protein: CAWRGSETQYF.

This clonotype was counted many times. The V gene is TRBV20-1, the J gene TRBJ2-2; 7 bases align to TRBD2. Germline V lookup: CDR1 DFQATT, CDR2 SNEGSKA (reference sequence). This CDR3 region has 15 residues. V was clipped by 3 bases and J by 4 bases; unmatched bases: 8. CDR3: CSASQRGIFTGELFF. DNA of the CDR3: TGCAGTGCTAGTCAGCGGGGAATCTTCACCGGGGAGCTGTTTTTT.

This clonotype showed up many times. This chain connects TRBV20-1 to TRBJ1-5; TRBD1 is a possible D gene (5 bases). Germline V gene data show CDR1 as DFQATT and CDR2 as SNEGSKA (reference sequence). The V and J ends lost 2 bases and 9 bases respectively, with 17 bases between them. The CDR3 covers 14 residues. The CDR3, as DNA: TGCAGTGCTAGATCCCCGGAGGGGTCTGGGCCCCAGCATTTT. Its translation is CSARSPEGSGPQHF.

The gene calls are TRBV6-5 and TRBJ2-2; D unclear. Germline V gives CDR1 MNHEY, CDR2 SVGAGI. Trimming removed 4 bases at V and 2 bases at J, with 8 bases between. This CDR3 contains 14 residues. The CDR3 nucleotides are TGTGCCAGCAGTTTCCGCGGTAACACCGGGGAGCTGTTTTTT. Amino acid sequence: CASSFRGNTGELFF.

Ten or more counts support this clonotype. The V and J genes are TRBV12-3 or TRBV12-4 and TRBJ1-1; 11 nucleotides align to TRBD1. The V gene end was trimmed by 6 bases and the J gene end by 6 bases; junction bases not matched to a gene: 3. The CDR3 spans 13 residues. CDR3 amino acids: CASRGTGGSEAFF. For the CDR3, the DNA is TGTGCCAGCAGGGGGACAGGGGGGTCTGAAGCTTTCTTT.

This clonotype was seen ten or more times. The chain uses TRBV13 and TRBJ1-2; 10 nucleotides line up with TRBD1. This CDR3 spans 14 amino acids. CDR1 and CDR2 (germline): PRHDT, FYEKMQ (reference sequence). The ends lost 8 bases at V and 6 bases at J; junction bases unmatched: 9. The CDR3 protein is CASGVGDRGHGYTF. As DNA, the CDR3 is TGTGCCAGCGGAGTGGGGGACAGGGGTCATGGCTACACCTTC. Full variable domain (remainder filled in from reference TRBV13 and TRBJ1-2): AAGVIQSPRHLIKEKRETATLKCYPIPRHDTVYWYQQGPGQDPQFLISFYEKMQSDKGSIPDRFSAQQFSDYHSELNMSSLELGDSALYFCASGVGDRGHGYTFGSGTRLTVV.

This rearrangement joins TRBV28 to TRBJ1-2; perhaps TRBD1 as D (6 bases). Germline V gives CDR1 MDHEN, CDR2 SYDVKM. The CDR3 is 14 residues long. The ends were cut back, 9 bases at V and 0 bases at J, with 14 bases in the middle. For the CDR3, the DNA is TGTGCCAGTAACCTAGGGGGAGCTAACTATGGCTACACCTTC. It codes for CASNLGGANYGYTF.

This clonotype has at least ten counts. This chain uses TRBV30 with TRBJ2-5; TRBD1 is a possible D gene (5 bases). The germline V gene encodes CDR1 GTSNPN and CDR2 SVGIG (reference sequence). V dropped 0 bases and J dropped 1 base, with 6 bases sitting between them. CDR3 length: 13 residues. The CDR3 loop is CAWSVDSQETQYF. CDR3 DNA sequence: TGTGCCTGGAGTGTCGACAGCCAAGAGACCCAGTACTTC.

The chain is built from TRBV27 and TRBJ1-2, with TRBD1 identical over 10 bases. This CDR3 is built from 14 residues. CDR1 is MNHEY and CDR2 is SMNVEV in the germline V gene (reference sequence). V lost 2 bases to trimming and J lost 5 bases; unmatched junction nucleotides: 2. CDR3 sequence reads: CASSLMGQGYGYTF. CDR3 in DNA: TGTGCCAGCAGTTTAATGGGACAGGGGTATGGCTACACCTTC.

V is TRBV12-3 or TRBV12-4 and J is TRBJ2-3; D perhaps matches TRBD2 (5 bases). Trimming left V 6 bases short and J 0 bases short, with 10 bases between. The CDR3 length is 14 residues. CDR3 loop: CASSLRGSTDTQYF. CDR3 sequence (DNA): TGTGCCAGCAGCCTCCGCGGGAGCACAGATACGCAGTATTTT.

This clonotype has just a few counts. This chain joins TRBV10-3 and TRBJ2-5; possible D gene TRBD1, 5 bases. V was shortened by 8 bases and J by 5 bases, with 15 bases between the two germline ends. Germline V gene data show CDR1 as ENHRY and CDR2 as SYGVKD. The CDR3 is made up of 13 amino acids. CDR3 DNA: TGTGCCATCGCCGACAGTGGCTGGGAGACCCAGTACTTC. Its protein is CAIADSGWETQYF.

Ten or more counts support this clonotype. The CDR3 here is CASSPSDRGLSEAFF. Written as DNA, the CDR3 is TGTGCCAGCAGCCCATCCGACAGGGGGCTTTCAGAAGCTTTCTTT. The V gene is TRBV11-3, the J gene TRBJ1-1, with 10 bases fitting TRBD1. Per germline, CDR1 SGHNT and CDR2 YENEEA. The junction had 11 bases not matched to a gene; V was cut back by 5 bases and J by 8 bases. CDR3 length: 15 residues.

The chain combines TRBV19 with TRBJ2-2; 9 bases match TRBD2. The CDR3 has 16 amino acids. CDR1 is LNHDA and CDR2 is SQIVND in the germline V gene (reference sequence). V gave up 4 bases and J gave up 4 bases; unmatched junction bases: 7. The CDR3 region has the DNA TGTGCCAGTAGTACCGGTCTAGCGGGATTCACCGGGGAGCTGTTTTTT. Its translation is CASSTGLAGFTGELFF.

This clonotype appeared a few times. The rearrangement joins TRBV20-1 to TRBJ1-6; 7 bases agree with TRBD1. The length of the CDR3 is 16 residues. CDR1 and CDR2 (germline): DFQATT, SNEGSKA (reference sequence). V lost 6 bases to trimming and J lost 6 bases; unmatched junction nucleotides: 14. The CDR3 spells CSAADGMDRLNSPLHF. CDR3 sequence (DNA): TGCAGTGCGGCCGACGGGATGGACAGGCTTAATTCACCCCTCCACTTT.

This clonotype was counted at least ten times. This sequence joins TRBV28 and TRBJ1-2, with a weak D call TRBD1 (6 bases). From germline, CDR1 is MDHEN and CDR2 SYDVKM. The V end lost 6 bases, the J end lost 4 bases, and 12 bases lay between the germline ends. This CDR3 contains 13 residues. The CDR3 DNA reads TGTGCCAGCAGCCGTGACAGGATCTATGGCTACACCTTC. Its protein is CASSRDRIYGYTF.

This clonotype was detected ten times or more. This sequence joins TRBV7-2 and TRBJ1-6, with D possibly matching TRBD1 (5 bases). V was clipped by 3 bases and J by 11 bases, with 8 bases between them. Germline CDR1 is SGHTA and CDR2 is FQGNSA. The CDR3 spans 12 residues. The CDR3 DNA is TGTGCCAGCAGCTTGGGGGTACCACCCCTCCACTTT. Residues: CASSLGVPPLHF.

This clonotype was counted ten times or more. The final CDR3 position lacks the conserved phenylalanine or tryptophan, pointing to a likely read error. The chain couples TRBV7-8 to TRBJ2-7; 9 nucleotides line up with TRBD1. Per germline, CDR1 SGHVS and CDR2 FQNEAQ. CDR3 length equals 14 residues. V lost 1 base, J lost 6 bases, and 4 bases stayed unmatched. CDR3 DNA sequence: TGTGCCAGCAGCTTAGGGGGACAGGGTACCGAGCAGTACTCC. Its protein product is CASSLGGQGTEQYS.

This clonotype has at least ten counts. This rearrangement joins TRBV6-5 to TRBJ2-7; D might be TRBD2 (6 bases). This CDR3 region has 14 residues. Trimming pared 7 bases from V and 0 bases from J, leaving 13 bases between. Looked up from germline, CDR1 is MNHEY and CDR2 is SVGAGI. The CDR3 DNA reads as TGTGCCAGCACCCCGGGGGATGGCTCCTACGAGCAGTACTTC. The encoded protein is CASTPGDGSYEQYF.

This clonotype was seen repeatedly, ten times or more. The chain carries TRBV28 and TRBJ2-7; D may correspond to TRBD1 or TRBD2 (5 bases each). V shed 3 bases and J shed 5 bases, with 17 bases lying between them. The CDR3 runs to 15 residues. Germline-derived CDR1 and CDR2 are MDHEN and SYDVKM. The chain's CDR3 is CASSFRAGRTNEQYF. The CDR3 nucleotides read TGTGCCAGCAGTTTCAGGGCAGGGAGAACTAACGAGCAGTACTTC.

This clonotype came up many times. The chain combines TRBV12-3 or TRBV12-4 with TRBJ2-5; 11 bases line up with TRBD1. Trimming removed 5 bases from V and 5 bases from J; junction bases left unmatched: 7. This CDR3 region has 15 residues. CDR3 sequence (DNA): TGTGCCAGCAGTCCCCGGACAGGGGGCCCGGAGACCCAGTACTTC. This encodes CASSPRTGGPETQYF.

This clonotype was counted ten times or more. The chain links TRBV29-1 to TRBJ1-1; D gene unclear. Trimming cost V 0 bases and J 0 bases, with 5 bases left between them. Germline loops: CDR1 SQVTM, CDR2 ANQGSEA. This CDR3 is 13 amino acids long. The CDR3 region has the DNA TGCAGCGTTGAAGACCGGTTGAACACTGAAGCTTTCTTT. Its protein is CSVEDRLNTEAFF.

This clonotype showed up many times. CDR3 protein: CASSPGQGNYEQYF. CDR3 nucleotides: TGTGCCAGCTCACCAGGGCAGGGTAACTACGAGCAGTACTTC. J is TRBJ2-7 and V is TRBV18; possibly TRBD1 for D (5 bases). V was pared by 2 bases and J by 3 bases, with 11 bases between. CDR3 size: 14 residues. Germline V gene data show CDR1 as KGHSH and CDR2 as LQKENI.